The T cell receptor beta chain under discussion was sequenced for a study of T cell repertoires in cytomegalovirus infection. This clonotype was seen repeatedly, ten times or more. The CDR3 is 15 residues long. The ends lost 4 bases at V and 6 bases at J; junction bases unmatched: 6. TCRdb reprocessed the reads with MiXCR, giving one entry per CDR3 protein. The repertoire has around 290,000 distinct CDR3 sequences, roughly 24% of them found once; the top ten carry over 11%. The chain recombines TRBV12-3 or TRBV12-4 with TRBJ2-2; TRBD1 matches at 9 bases. This sequence was found in a human donor in good health (CMV status not recorded). Some clones in this sample may be carry-over from other donors' samples. The specimen was PBMCs. The DNA of the CDR3 is TGTGCCAGCAGTTCCGGGACAGGGCCCCCCGGGGAGCTGTTTTTT. It yields the protein CASSSGTGPPGELFF.